This TCR beta chain comes out of a study of T cell repertoires in cytomegalovirus infection. Trimming cost V 3 bases and J 7 bases, with 15 bases left between them. The V gene's germline CDR1 is MNHEY and CDR2 SMNVEV (reference sequence). The length of the CDR3 is 14 residues. MiXCR was run by TCRdb on the reads, yielding one entry per CDR3 protein. This table has 680,000 or so distinct CDR3 sequences, 33% appearing once. General study points: CMV-specific TCR beta clonotypes restricted by HLA-C were the ones dominating the ex vivo response.

Turning to this clonotype: As yet, its antigen is unknown.

The sample here was cultured PBMCs, taken from culture after CMV antigen stimulation. V is TRBV27 and J is TRBJ1-2; D unclear. This receptor was identified in a human donor in good health (CMV status not recorded). Some clones in this sample may be carry-over from other donors' samples. As DNA, the CDR3 is TGTGCCAGCAGTTTTCTCCGGGGATTGAGTGGCTACACCTTC. Amino acid sequence: CASSFLRGLSGYTF.